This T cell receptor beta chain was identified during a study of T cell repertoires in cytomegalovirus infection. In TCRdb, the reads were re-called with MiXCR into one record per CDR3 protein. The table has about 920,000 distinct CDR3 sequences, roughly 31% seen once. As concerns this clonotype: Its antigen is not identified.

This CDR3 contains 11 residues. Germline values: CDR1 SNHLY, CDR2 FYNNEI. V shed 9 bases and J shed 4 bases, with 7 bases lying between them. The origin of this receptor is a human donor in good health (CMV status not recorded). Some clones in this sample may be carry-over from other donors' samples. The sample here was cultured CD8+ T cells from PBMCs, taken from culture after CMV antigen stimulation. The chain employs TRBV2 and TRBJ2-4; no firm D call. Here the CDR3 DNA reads TGTGCCAGTTTCTCTAAAAACATTCAGTACTTC. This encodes CASFSKNIQYF.